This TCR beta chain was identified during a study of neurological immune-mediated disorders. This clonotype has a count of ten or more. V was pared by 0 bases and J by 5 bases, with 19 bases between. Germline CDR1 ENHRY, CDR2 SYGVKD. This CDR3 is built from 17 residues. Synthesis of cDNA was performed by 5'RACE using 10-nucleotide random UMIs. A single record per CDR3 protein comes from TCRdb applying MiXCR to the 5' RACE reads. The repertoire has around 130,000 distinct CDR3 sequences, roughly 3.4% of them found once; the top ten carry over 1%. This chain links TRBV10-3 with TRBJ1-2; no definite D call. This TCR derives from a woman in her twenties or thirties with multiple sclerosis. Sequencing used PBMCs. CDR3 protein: CAISESTRRALPYGYTF. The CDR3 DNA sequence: TGTGCCATCAGTGAGTCGACAAGGCGAGCACTCCCTTATGGCTACACCTTC.